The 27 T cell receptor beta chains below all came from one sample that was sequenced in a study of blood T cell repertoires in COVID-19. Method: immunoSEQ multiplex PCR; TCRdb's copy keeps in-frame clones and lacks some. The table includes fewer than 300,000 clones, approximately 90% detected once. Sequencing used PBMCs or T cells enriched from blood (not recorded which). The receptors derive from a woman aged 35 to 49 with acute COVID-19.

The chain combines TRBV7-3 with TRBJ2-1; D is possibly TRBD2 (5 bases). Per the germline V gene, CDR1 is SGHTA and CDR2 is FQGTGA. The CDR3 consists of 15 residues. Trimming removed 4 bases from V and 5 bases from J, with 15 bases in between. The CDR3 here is CASSSPRAVHNEQFF. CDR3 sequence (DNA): TGTGCCAGCAGCTCCCCCCGAGCGGTTCACAATGAGCAGTTCTTC.

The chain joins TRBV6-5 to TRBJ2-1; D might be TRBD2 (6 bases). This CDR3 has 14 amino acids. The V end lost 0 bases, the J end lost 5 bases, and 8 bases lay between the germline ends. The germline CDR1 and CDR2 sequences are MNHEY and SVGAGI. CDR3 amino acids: CASSYSTSNNEQFF. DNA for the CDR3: TGTGCCAGCAGTTACTCCACTAGCAACAATGAGCAGTTCTTC.

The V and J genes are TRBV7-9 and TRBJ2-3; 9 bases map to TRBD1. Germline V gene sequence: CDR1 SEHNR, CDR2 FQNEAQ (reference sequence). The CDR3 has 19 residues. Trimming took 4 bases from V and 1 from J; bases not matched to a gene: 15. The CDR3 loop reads CASSSGMVDRGSRTDTQYF. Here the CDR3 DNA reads TGTGCCAGCAGCTCCGGTATGGTCGACAGGGGGTCTCGCACAGATACGCAGTATTTT.

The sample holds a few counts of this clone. The CDR3 is CASSMRASGYGYTF. CDR3 sequence (DNA): TGTGCCAGTAGTATGAGGGCCTCCGGGTATGGCTACACCTTC. This chain links TRBV19 with TRBJ1-2; D remains ambiguous. The CDR3 covers 14 residues. Germline V CDR1 and CDR2: LNHDA, SQIVND (reference sequence). V was shortened by 3 bases and J by 5 bases, with 13 bases between the two germline ends.

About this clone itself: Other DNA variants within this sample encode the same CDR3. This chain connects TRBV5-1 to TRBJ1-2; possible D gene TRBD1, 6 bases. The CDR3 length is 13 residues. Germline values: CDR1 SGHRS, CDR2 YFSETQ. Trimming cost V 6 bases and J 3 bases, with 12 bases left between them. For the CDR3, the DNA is TGCGCCAGCACTCCCTCAGGGGACTATGGCTACACCTTC. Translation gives CASTPSGDYGYTF. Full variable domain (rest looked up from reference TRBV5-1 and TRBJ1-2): KAGVTQTPRYLIKTRGQQVTLSCSPISGHRSVSWYQQTPGQGLQFLFEYFSETQRNKGNFPGRFSGRQFSNSRSEMNVSTLELGDSALYLCASTPSGDYGYTFGSGTRLTVV.

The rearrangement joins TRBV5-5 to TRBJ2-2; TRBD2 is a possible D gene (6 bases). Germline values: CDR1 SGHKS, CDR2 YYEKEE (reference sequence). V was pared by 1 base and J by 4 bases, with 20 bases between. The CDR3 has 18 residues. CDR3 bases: TGTGCCAGCAGCTTGAATCCGGGGCGGGGTGTACCCACCGGGGAGCTGTTTTTT. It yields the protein CASSLNPGRGVPTGELFF.

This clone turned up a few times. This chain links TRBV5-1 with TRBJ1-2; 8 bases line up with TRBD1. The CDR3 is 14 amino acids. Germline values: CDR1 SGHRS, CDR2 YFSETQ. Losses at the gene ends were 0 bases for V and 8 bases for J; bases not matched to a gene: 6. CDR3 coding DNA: TGCGCCAGCAGCTTGGTTGGACAGGGAGGCGGCTACACCTTC. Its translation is CASSLVGQGGGYTF.

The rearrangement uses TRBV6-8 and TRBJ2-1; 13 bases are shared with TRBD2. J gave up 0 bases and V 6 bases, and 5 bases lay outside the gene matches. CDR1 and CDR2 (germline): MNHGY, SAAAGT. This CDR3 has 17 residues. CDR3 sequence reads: CASRDGTSGISYNEQFF. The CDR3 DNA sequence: TGTGCCAGCAGGGACGGGACTAGCGGGATCTCCTACAATGAGCAGTTCTTC.

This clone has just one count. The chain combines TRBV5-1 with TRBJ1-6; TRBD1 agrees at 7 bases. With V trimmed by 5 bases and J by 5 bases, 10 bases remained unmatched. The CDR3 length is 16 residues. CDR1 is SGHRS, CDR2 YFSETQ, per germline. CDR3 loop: CASSRDGQVNNSPLHF. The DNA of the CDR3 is TGCGCCAGCAGTAGAGATGGACAGGTTAATAATTCACCCCTCCACTTT. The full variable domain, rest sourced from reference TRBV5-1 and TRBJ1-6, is KAGVTQTPRYLIKTRGQQVTLSCSPISGHRSVSWYQQTPGQGLQFLFEYFSETQRNKGNFPGRFSGRQFSNSRSEMNVSTLELGDSALYLCASSRDGQVNNSPLHFGNGTRLTVT.

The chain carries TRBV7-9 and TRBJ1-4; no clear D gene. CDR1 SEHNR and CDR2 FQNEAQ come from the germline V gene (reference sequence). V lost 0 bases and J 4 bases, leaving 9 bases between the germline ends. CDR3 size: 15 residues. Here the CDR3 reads CASSLAGVGNEKLFF. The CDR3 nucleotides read TGTGCCAGCAGCTTAGCGGGCGTAGGTAATGAAAAACTGTTTTTT.

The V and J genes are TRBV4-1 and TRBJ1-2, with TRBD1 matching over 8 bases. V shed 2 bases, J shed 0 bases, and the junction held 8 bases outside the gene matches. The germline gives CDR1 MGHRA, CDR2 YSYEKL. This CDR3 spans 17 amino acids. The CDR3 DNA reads TGCGCCAGCAGCCAACGGACAGGGAGGGGATCTAACTATGGCTACACCTTC. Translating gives CASSQRTGRGSNYGYTF.

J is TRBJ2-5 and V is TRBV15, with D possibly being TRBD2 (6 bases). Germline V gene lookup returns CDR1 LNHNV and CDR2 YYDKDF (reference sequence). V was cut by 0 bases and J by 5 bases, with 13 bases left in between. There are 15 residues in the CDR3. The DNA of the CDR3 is TGTGCCACCAGCAGAGATACGGGAGAGGTGGAGACCCAGTACTTC. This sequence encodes CATSRDTGEVETQYF. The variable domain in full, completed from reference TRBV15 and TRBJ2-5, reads DAMVIQNPRYQVTQFGKPVTLSCSQTLNHNVMYWYQQKSSQAPKLLFHYYDKDFNNEADTPDNFQSRRPNTSFCFLDIRSPGLGDTAMYLCATSRDTGEVETQYFGPGTRLLVL.

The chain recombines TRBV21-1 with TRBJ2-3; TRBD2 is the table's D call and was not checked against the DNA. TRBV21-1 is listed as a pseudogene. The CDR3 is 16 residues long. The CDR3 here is CASSNPSPVGTDTQYF. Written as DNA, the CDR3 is TGTGCCAGCAGCAATCCGTCACCGGTAGGCACAGATACGCAGTATTTT.

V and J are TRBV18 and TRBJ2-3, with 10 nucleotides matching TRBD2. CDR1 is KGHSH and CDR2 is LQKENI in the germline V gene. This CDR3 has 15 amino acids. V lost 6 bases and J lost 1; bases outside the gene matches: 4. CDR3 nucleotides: TGTGCCAGCTCGCTAGCGGGAGCGGGCACAGATACGCAGTATTTT. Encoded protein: CASSLAGAGTDTQYF. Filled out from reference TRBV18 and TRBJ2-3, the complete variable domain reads NAGVMQNPRHLVRRRGQEARLRCSPMKGHSHVYWYRQLPEEGLKFMVYLQKENIIDESGMPKERFSAEFPKEGPSILRIQQVVRGDSAAYFCASSLAGAGTDTQYFGPGTRLTVL.

Here the CDR3 reads CASSSRQGTGNTIYF. The DNA for the CDR3 is TGTGCCAGCAGTTCCAGACAGGGTACCGGAAACACCATATATTTT. The chain carries TRBV6-5 and TRBJ1-3; TRBD1 aligns across 7 bases. Per the germline V gene, CDR1 is MNHEY and CDR2 is SVGAGI. CDR3 length equals 15 residues. The ends lost 4 bases at V and 4 bases at J; junction bases unmatched: 7.

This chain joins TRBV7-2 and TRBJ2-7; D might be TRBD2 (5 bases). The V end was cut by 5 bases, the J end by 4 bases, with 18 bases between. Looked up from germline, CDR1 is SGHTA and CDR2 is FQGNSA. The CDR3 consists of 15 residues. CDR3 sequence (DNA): TGTGCCAGCAGCCCTCGGACTGGCGGTTGGTACGAGCAGTACTTC. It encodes CASSPRTGGWYEQYF.

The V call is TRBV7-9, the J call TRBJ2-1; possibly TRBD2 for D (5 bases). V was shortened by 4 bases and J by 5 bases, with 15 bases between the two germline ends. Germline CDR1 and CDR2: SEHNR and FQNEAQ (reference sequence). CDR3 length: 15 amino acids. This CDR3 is CASSSLLGVHNEQFF. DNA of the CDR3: TGTGCCAGCAGCTCCCTTTTGGGAGTCCACAATGAGCAGTTCTTC.

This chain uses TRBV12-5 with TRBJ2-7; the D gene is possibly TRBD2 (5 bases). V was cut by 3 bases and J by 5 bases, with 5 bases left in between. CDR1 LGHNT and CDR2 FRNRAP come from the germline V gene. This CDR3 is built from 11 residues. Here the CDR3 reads CASGFGNEQYF. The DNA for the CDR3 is TGTGCTAGTGGTTTCGGGAACGAGCAGTACTTC.

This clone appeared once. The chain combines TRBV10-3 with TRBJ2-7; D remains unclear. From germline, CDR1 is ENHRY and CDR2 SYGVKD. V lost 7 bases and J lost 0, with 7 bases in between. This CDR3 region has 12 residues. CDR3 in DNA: TGTGCCATCATGGGCAGCTCCTACGAGCAGTACTTC. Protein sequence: CAIMGSSYEQYF.

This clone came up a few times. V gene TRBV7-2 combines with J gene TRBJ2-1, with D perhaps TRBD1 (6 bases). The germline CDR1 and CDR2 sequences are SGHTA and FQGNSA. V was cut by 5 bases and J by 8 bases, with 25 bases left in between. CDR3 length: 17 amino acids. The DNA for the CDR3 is TGTGCCAGCAGCCCGACGGCAGGGGTCACGGCCCAGGATGAGCAGTTCTTC. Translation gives CASSPTAGVTAQDEQFF.

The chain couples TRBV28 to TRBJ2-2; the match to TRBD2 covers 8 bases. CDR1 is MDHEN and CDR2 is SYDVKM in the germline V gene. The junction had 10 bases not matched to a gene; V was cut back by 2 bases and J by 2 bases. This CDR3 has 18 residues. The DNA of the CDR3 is TGTGCCAGCAGTTTAAACATGGGGCGGGAGGCAAACACCGGGGAGCTGTTTTTT. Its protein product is CASSLNMGREANTGELFF.

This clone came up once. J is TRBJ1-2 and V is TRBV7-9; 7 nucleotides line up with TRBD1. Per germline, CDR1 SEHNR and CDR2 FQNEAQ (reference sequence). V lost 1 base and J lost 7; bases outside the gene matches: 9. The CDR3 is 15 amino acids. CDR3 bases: TGTGCCAGCAGCTTAGTAGGGGGCGCGATGAGTGGCTACACCTTC. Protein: CASSLVGGAMSGYTF.

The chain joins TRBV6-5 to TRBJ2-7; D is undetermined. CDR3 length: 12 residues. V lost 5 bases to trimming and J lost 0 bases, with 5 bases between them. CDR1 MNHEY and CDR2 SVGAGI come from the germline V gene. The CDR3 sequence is CASSKYSYEQYF. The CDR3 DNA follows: TGTGCCAGCAGTAAATACTCCTACGAGCAGTACTTC.

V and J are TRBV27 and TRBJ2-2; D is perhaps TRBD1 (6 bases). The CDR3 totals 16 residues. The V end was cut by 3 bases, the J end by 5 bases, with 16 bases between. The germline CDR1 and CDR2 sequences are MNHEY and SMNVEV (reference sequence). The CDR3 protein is CASSFGGGVTTGELFF. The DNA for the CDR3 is TGTGCCAGCAGTTTCGGTGGGGGCGTGACAACCGGGGAGCTGTTTTTT.

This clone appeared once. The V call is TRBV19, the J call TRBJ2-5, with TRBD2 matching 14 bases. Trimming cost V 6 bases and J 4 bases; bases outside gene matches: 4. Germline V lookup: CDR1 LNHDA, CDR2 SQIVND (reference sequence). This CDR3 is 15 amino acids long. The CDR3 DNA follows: TGTGCCAGTAGCGGACTAGCGGGAGGAGGAGAGACCCAGTACTTC. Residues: CASSGLAGGGETQYF.

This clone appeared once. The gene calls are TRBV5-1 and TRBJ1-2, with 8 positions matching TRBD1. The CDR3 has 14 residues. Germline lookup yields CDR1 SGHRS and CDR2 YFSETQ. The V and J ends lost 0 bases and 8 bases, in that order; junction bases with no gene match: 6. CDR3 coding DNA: TGCGCCAGCAGCTTGGGGACAGGGTTCTCGGGCTACACCTTC. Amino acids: CASSLGTGFSGYTF.

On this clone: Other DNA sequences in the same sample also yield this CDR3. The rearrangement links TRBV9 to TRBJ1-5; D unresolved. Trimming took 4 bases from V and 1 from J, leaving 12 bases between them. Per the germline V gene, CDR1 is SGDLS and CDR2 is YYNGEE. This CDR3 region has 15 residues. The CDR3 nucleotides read TGTGCCAGCAGCCCGGATTCGAGGAGCAATCAGCCCCAGCATTTT. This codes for CASSPDSRSNQPQHF.